These 20 T cell receptor beta chains came from one sample sequenced in a study of control samples from healthy donors and cancer patients. Repertoires were generated with immunoSEQ multiplex PCR, while TCRdb's copy carries only in-frame clones and drops some. The data show about 130,000 clones, with 91% seen just once and roughly 7.8% held by the top ten. The sequencing sample was made of blood. These receptors all come from a man between 18 and 35 years old in good health.

V is TRBV2 and J is TRBJ2-7; 7 bases line up with TRBD2. Germline V gives CDR1 SNHLY, CDR2 FYNNEI. V trimming: 7 bases; J trimming: 7 bases; junction bases outside the gene matches: 7. The CDR3 contains 12 residues. The CDR3 loop reads CASNGREGEQYF. CDR3 DNA: TGTGCCAGCAATGGCAGGGAGGGAGAGCAGTACTTC.

The sample holds one count of this clone. The CDR3 nucleotides read TGCGCCAGCAGTGATACCCGGGAGCTGTTTTTT. Residues: CASSDTRELFF. The chain couples TRBV10-1 to TRBJ2-2; D is undetermined. Germline V gene sequence: CDR1 WNHNN, CDR2 SYGVQD (reference sequence). Trimming shortened V by 3 bases and J by 9 bases, and 5 bases separated the two germline ends. The CDR3 spans 11 residues.

The chain couples TRBV10-2 to TRBJ2-7; 8 positions agree with TRBD1. The CDR3 covers 14 residues. After removal of 5 bases from V and 4 bases from J, the junction contained 7 bases not matched to a gene. The germline CDR1 and CDR2 sequences are WSHSY and SAAADI. This CDR3 reads CASSPTGQGYEQYF. The CDR3 DNA sequence: TGCGCCAGCAGTCCAACAGGACAGGGATACGAGCAGTACTTC.

CDR3 sequence: CASSLRYGRHSPYNEQFF. The CDR3 DNA reads as TGTGCCAGCAGCTTAAGGTACGGTCGACATAGCCCCTACAATGAGCAGTTCTTC. V and J are TRBV7-9 and TRBJ2-1; D remains unclear. The CDR3 has 18 residues. The germline V gene has CDR1 SEHNR and CDR2 FQNEAQ (reference sequence). Trimming left V 2 bases short and J 2 bases short, with 19 bases between.

Regarding this clone: The sample contains more than one DNA sequence encoding this CDR3. The chain is built from TRBV7-2 and TRBJ2-7, with D perhaps matching TRBD2 (6 bases). The CDR3 extends over 14 amino acids. Trimming shortened V by 0 bases and J by 1 base, and 7 bases separated the two germline ends. Germline CDR1 and CDR2: SGHTA and FQGNSA. The CDR3 region is CASSLAAGSYEQYF. The CDR3, as DNA: TGTGCCAGCAGCTTAGCAGCGGGTTCCTACGAGCAGTACTTC.

This rearrangement joins TRBV6-5 to TRBJ1-1; TRBD1 agrees at 9 bases. The V gene's germline CDR1 is MNHEY and CDR2 SVGAGI. V was pared by 5 bases and J by 0 bases, with 4 bases of the junction left unmatched. CDR3 size: 15 residues. CDR3 coding DNA: TGTGCCAGCAGTCCGGGGACAGGGCTGAACACTGAAGCTTTCTTT. Protein product: CASSPGTGLNTEAFF.

The rearrangement joins TRBV5-6 to TRBJ1-1; D might be TRBD1 (5 bases). With 1 base removed from V and 1 base from J, the gap between germline ends came to 17 bases. Germline CDR1 and CDR2: SGHDT and YYEEEE. There are 17 residues in the CDR3. The CDR3 here is CASSLSGWAGTNTEAFF. The CDR3 DNA follows: TGTGCCAGCAGCTTGAGCGGTTGGGCAGGGACGAACACTGAAGCTTTCTTT.

This chain joins TRBV28 and TRBJ1-2; 9 nucleotides match TRBD1. Unmatched junction bases numbered 4, after V lost 6 bases and J lost 5 bases. This CDR3 is 13 amino acids long. Per the germline V gene, CDR1 is MDHEN and CDR2 is SYDVKM. The CDR3 nucleotides read TGTGCCAGCAGCCGGGGACAGGGTTATGGCTACACCTTC. Its protein product is CASSRGQGYGYTF.

The J gene is TRBJ1-6, the V gene TRBV6-2 or TRBV6-3; possible D gene TRBD1, 5 bases. Per the germline V gene, CDR1 is MNHEY and CDR2 is SVGEGT. With 2 bases removed from V and 9 bases from J, the gap between germline ends came to 14 bases. The CDR3 sequence is 15 residues long. CDR3 nucleotides: TGTGCCAGCAGTTACAATCAGGGAATCCCTTCACCCCTCCACTTT. Protein: CASSYNQGIPSPLHF.

CDR3 sequence reads: CASSLVAGLSTDTQYF. The CDR3 nucleotides are TGTGCCAGCAGCTTAGTAGCGGGGCTTAGCACAGATACGCAGTATTTT. J is TRBJ2-3 and V is TRBV11-1, with 8 bases identical to TRBD2. The V and J ends lost 1 base and 0 bases, in that order; junction bases with no gene match: 3. There are 16 residues in the CDR3. The germline CDR1 and CDR2 sequences are SGHAT and FQDESV (reference sequence).

The V call is TRBV7-3, the J call TRBJ2-4, with D perhaps matching TRBD1 or TRBD2 (6 bases each). Trimming shortened V by 5 bases and J by 8 bases, and 16 bases separated the two germline ends. This CDR3 comprises 14 residues. The germline gives CDR1 SGHTA, CDR2 FQGTGA. The CDR3 spells CASSLGGPQDIQYF. Written as DNA, the CDR3 is TGTGCCAGCAGCCTAGGGGGGCCGCAGGACATTCAGTACTTC.

The chain joins TRBV6-5 to TRBJ2-5, with 9 positions matching TRBD2. J was trimmed by 4 bases and V by 2 bases; bases with no gene match: 5. The germline gives CDR1 MNHEY, CDR2 SVGAGI. The CDR3 consists of 15 residues. The CDR3 spells CASSYALAGRETQYF. DNA of the CDR3: TGTGCCAGCAGTTACGCGCTAGCGGGAAGAGAGACCCAGTACTTC.

To note about this clone: A junction end diverges from the germline sequence, so it may reflect a read error. The gene calls are TRBV9 and TRBJ2-3; no reliable D call. Germline-derived CDR1 and CDR2 are SGDLS and YYNGEE. CDR3 length: 13 amino acids. CDR3: CASSAYSTHTQYF. In DNA, the CDR3 is TGTGCCAGCAGCGCCTATAGCACACATACGCAGTATTTT.

The chain has TRBV9 and TRBJ2-7, with 7 bases matching TRBD1. CDR1 and CDR2 (germline): SGDLS, YYNGEE. The CDR3 is made up of 13 amino acids. V lost 4 bases to trimming and J lost 6 bases; unmatched junction nucleotides: 7. As DNA, the CDR3 is TGTGCCAGCAGCCCGCGACAGGGTCTCGAGCAGTACTTC. Protein product: CASSPRQGLEQYF. The entire variable domain, with the rest obtained from reference TRBV9 and TRBJ2-7, is as follows: DSGVTQTPKHLITATGQRVTLRCSPRSGDLSVYWYQQSLDQGLQFLIQYYNGEERAKGNILERFSAQQFPDLHSELNLSSLELGDSALYFCASSPRQGLEQYFGPGTRLTVT.

This sequence joins TRBV4-1 and TRBJ1-2, with a tentative D call TRBD1 (5 bases). CDR1 MGHRA and CDR2 YSYEKL come from the germline V gene. The CDR3 consists of 19 residues. The V end lost 7 bases, the J end lost 0 bases, and 27 bases lay between the germline ends. The DNA for the CDR3 is TGCGCCAGCACCCCGCCCCTCGCGCGGTCGGGGCTCGCTAACTATGGCTACACCTTC. Protein sequence: CASTPPLARSGLANYGYTF.

For this clone: A read error may produce the germline difference seen at one junction end. This CDR3 is also generated by other DNA sequences in the sample. The CDR3: CASSPDSYNEQFF. The DNA for the CDR3 is TGTGCTAGCAGCCCGGATTCCTACAATGAGCAGTTCTTC. V gene TRBV11-3 combines with J gene TRBJ2-1; D unresolved. The germline CDR1 and CDR2 sequences are SGHNT and YENEEA. This CDR3 is built from 13 residues.

This chain links TRBV10-2 with TRBJ2-1, with 7 bases that match TRBD1. Trimming removed 6 bases from V and 3 bases from J; junction bases left unmatched: 8. This CDR3 is 15 amino acids long. CDR1 WSHSY and CDR2 SAAADI come from the germline V gene. The CDR3 spells CASSARGKSYNEQFF. As DNA, the CDR3 is TGCGCCAGCAGCGCCAGGGGGAAAAGCTACAATGAGCAGTTCTTC.

The gene calls are TRBV7-2 and TRBJ2-6; D is ambiguous. The CDR3 is 14 amino acids. V was clipped by 7 bases and J by 3 bases, with 10 bases between them. CDR1 and CDR2 (germline): SGHTA, FQGNSA. As DNA, the CDR3 is TGTGCCAGCACCCTCGCCCTTGGGGCCAACGTCCTGACTTTC. This encodes CASTLALGANVLTF. Supplemented by reference TRBV7-2 and TRBJ2-6, the full variable domain reads GAGVSQSPSNKVTEKGKDVELRCDPISGHTALYWYRQSLGQGLEFLIYFQGNSAPDKSGLPSDRFSAERTGGSVSTLTIQRTQQEDSAVYLCASTLALGANVLTFGAGSRLTVL.

This sequence joins TRBV3-1 (or the pseudogene TRBV3-2) and TRBJ1-4, with a weak D call TRBD1 (6 bases). With 1 base removed from V and 3 bases from J, the gap between germline ends came to 9 bases. The CDR3 is 15 amino acids. The germline V gene encodes CDR1 LGHDT and CDR2 YNNKEL (reference sequence). In DNA, the CDR3 is TGTGCCAGCAGCCAAGGGGCAGGGGCTAATGAAAAACTGTTTTTT. It codes for CASSQGAGANEKLFF.

The V call is TRBV7-2, the J call TRBJ1-1; D gene unclear. This CDR3 comprises 14 residues. CDR1 and CDR2 (germline): SGHTA, FQGNSA. V was trimmed by 1 base and J by 3 bases, leaving 9 bases between them. The CDR3 DNA sequence: TGTGCCAGCAGCTTAGTGACCGTGGACACTGAAGCTTTCTTT. It translates to CASSLVTVDTEAFF.